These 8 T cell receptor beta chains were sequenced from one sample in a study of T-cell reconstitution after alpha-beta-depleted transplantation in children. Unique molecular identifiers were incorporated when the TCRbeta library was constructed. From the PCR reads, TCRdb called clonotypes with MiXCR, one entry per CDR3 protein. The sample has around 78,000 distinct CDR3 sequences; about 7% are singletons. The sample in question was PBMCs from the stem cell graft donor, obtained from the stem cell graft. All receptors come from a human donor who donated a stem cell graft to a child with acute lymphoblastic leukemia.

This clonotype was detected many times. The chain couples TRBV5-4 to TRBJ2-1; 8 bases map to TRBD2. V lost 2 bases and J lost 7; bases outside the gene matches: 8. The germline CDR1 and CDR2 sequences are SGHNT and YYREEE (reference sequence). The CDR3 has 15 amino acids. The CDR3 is CASSFSGGYMNEQFF. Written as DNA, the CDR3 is TGTGCCAGCAGCTTCTCGGGGGGGTACATGAATGAGCAGTTCTTC. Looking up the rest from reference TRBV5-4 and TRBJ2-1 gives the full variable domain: ETGVTQSPTHLIKTRGQQVTLRCSSQSGHNTVSWYQQALGQGPQFIFQYYREEENGRGNFPPRFSGLQFPNYSSELNVNALELDDSALYLCASSFSGGYMNEQFFGPGTRLTVL.

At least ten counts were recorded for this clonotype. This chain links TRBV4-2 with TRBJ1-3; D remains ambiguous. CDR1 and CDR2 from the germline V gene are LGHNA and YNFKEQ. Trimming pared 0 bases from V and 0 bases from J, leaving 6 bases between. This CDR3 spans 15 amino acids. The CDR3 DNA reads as TGTGCCAGCAGCCAAGATCCAGCCTCTGGAAACACCATATATTTT. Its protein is CASSQDPASGNTIYF.

The CDR3 sequence is CASSISPSFYNEQFF. The CDR3, as DNA: TGTGCCAGTAGTATCTCTCCCAGCTTCTACAATGAGCAGTTCTTC. The rearrangement links TRBV19 to TRBJ2-1; no clear D gene. The ends were cut back, 3 bases at V and 3 bases at J, with 12 bases in the middle. This CDR3 is 15 amino acids long. The germline gives CDR1 LNHDA, CDR2 SQIVND (reference sequence).

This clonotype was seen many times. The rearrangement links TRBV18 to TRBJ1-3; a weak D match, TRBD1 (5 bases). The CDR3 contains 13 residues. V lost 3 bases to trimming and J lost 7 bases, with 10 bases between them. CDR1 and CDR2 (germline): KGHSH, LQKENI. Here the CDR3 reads CASSPLGLNTIYF. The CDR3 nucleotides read TGTGCCAGCTCACCTCTGGGGCTGAACACCATATATTTT.

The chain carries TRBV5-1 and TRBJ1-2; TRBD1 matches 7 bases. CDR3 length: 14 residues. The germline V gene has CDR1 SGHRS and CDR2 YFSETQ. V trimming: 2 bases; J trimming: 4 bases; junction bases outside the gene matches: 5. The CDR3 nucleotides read TGCGCCAGCAGCTTAGAACAGGGGCCCTATGGCTACACCTTC. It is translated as CASSLEQGPYGYTF.

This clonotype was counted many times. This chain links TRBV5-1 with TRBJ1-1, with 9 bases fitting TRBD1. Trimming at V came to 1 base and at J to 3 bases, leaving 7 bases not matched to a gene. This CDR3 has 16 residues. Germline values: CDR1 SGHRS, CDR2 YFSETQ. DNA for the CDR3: TGCGCCAGCAGCTTGAAAACAGGGGGCTCGTACACTGAAGCTTTCTTT. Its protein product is CASSLKTGGSYTEAFF. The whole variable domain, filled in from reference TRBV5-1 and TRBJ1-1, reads KAGVTQTPRYLIKTRGQQVTLSCSPISGHRSVSWYQQTPGQGLQFLFEYFSETQRNKGNFPGRFSGRQFSNSRSEMNVSTLELGDSALYLCASSLKTGGSYTEAFFGQGTRLTVV.

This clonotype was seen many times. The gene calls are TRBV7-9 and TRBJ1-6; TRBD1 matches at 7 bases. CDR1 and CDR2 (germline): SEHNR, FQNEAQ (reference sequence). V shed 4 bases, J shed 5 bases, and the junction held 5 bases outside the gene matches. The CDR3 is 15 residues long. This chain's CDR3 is CASSSRDSHNSPLHF. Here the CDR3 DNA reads TGTGCCAGCAGCTCCCGGGACAGTCATAATTCACCCCTCCACTTT.

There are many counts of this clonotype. The DNA for the CDR3 is TGTGCCACATCTTGGGGCTACGAGCAGTACTTC. It codes for CATSWGYEQYF. The rearrangement uses TRBV19 and TRBJ2-7; no clear D gene. The CDR3 extends over 11 amino acids. The V and J ends lost 10 bases and 3 bases respectively, with 10 bases between them. The germline gives CDR1 LNHDA, CDR2 SQIVND (reference sequence).